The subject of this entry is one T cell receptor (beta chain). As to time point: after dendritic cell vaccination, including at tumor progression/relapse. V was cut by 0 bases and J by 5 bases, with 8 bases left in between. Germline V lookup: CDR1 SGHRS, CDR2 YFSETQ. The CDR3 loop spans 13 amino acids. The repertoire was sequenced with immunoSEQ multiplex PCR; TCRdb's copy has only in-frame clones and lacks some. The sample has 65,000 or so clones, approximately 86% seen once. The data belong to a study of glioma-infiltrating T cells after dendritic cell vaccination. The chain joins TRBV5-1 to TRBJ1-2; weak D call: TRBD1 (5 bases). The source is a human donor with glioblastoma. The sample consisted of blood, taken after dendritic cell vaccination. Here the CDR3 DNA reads TGCGCCAGCAGCTTGGCGGGGACTTATGGCTACACCTTC. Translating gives CASSLAGTYGYTF.